This is a list of T cell receptor beta chains from one sample in a study of CD8 T cells in ankylosing spondylitis. Via MiXCR, TCRdb re-called the 5' RACE reads, giving one row per CDR3 protein. The sample shows some 840,000 distinct CDR3 sequences, 10% to 15% of them seen only once. The sequencing sample was made of blood, either unsorted or a sorted T cell fraction (not recorded which). These receptors were taken from a male donor with ankylosing spondylitis. Each CDR3 is given with its conserved first and last residue. A D gene is named only where the DNA matches it firmly. Expanded clones get a size class; other rows say once, few or many, or leave the size out.

v_gene: TRBV10-3; abundance: few; d_gene: TRBD2; j_gene: TRBJ2-5; len: 13; CDR3nt: TGTGCCATCAGGGGGGGACTACAAGAGACCCAGTACTTC; CDR3aa: CAIRGGLQETQYF
v_gene: TRBV20-1; abundance: -; d_gene: -; j_gene: TRBJ2-1; len: 13; CDR3nt: TGCAGTGCTAGAGAAGACATCTACAATGAGCAGTTCTTC; CDR3aa: CSAREDIYNEQFF
v_gene: TRBV28; abundance: -; d_gene: TRBD2; j_gene: TRBJ2-3; len: 15; CDR3nt: TGTGCCAGCACCGTGGGACTAGCGGCGCCAGATACGCAGTATTTT; CDR3aa: CASTVGLAAPDTQYF
v_gene: TRBV4-1; abundance: -; d_gene: -; j_gene: TRBJ1-4; len: 14; CDR3nt: TGCGCCAGCAGCCAATTTAGATCGGGGACCGGACTGTTTTTT; CDR3aa: CASSQFRSGTGLFF
v_gene: TRBV5-1; abundance: many; d_gene: -; j_gene: TRBJ1-1; len: 16; CDR3nt: TGCGCCAGCAGCTTGGCGGCGTTCCTAGAGGACACTGAAGCTTTCTTT; CDR3aa: CASSLAAFLEDTEAFF
v_gene: TRBV5-5; abundance: many; d_gene: -; j_gene: TRBJ2-4; len: 15; CDR3nt: TGTGCCAGCAGCTTAGGACCCAGGAGGGAAAACATTCAGTACTTC; CDR3aa: CASSLGPRRENIQYF
v_gene: TRBV29-1; abundance: -; d_gene: -; j_gene: TRBJ1-2; len: 11; CDR3nt: TGCAGCGTTGGTAGGGGGAATGGCTACACCTTC; CDR3aa: CSVGRGNGYTF
v_gene: TRBV4-3; abundance: few; d_gene: -; j_gene: TRBJ2-7; len: 19; CDR3nt: TGCGCCAGCAGCCCGAGAAATAACCGGGACGGGGGACCTAGGAGGGAGCAGTACTTC; CDR3aa: CASSPRNNRDGGPRREQYF
v_gene: TRBV29-1; abundance: many; d_gene: -; j_gene: TRBJ2-3; len: 10; CDR3nt: TGCAGCGTTAGACAAGTCCAATGGTATTTT; CDR3aa: CSVRQVQWYF
v_gene: TRBV4-3; abundance: -; d_gene: TRBD2; j_gene: TRBJ2-3; len: 18; CDR3nt: TGCGCCAGCAGCCATCGAACCGGGACTAGCGGGGGGACAGATACGCAGTATTTT; CDR3aa: CASSHRTGTSGGTDTQYF
v_gene: TRBV25-1; abundance: many; d_gene: TRBD2; j_gene: TRBJ2-1; len: 15; CDR3nt: TGTGCCAGCAGTGAATCTAGCGGGGGGGACAATGAGCAGTTCTTC; CDR3aa: CASSESSGGDNEQFF
v_gene: TRBV7-2; abundance: many; d_gene: -; j_gene: TRBJ2-6; len: 15; CDR3nt: TGTGCCAGCAGCCCCCGGGGCTCTGGGGCCAACGTCCTGACTTTC; CDR3aa: CASSPRGSGANVLTF
v_gene: TRBV5-1; abundance: many; d_gene: -; j_gene: TRBJ2-1; len: 14; CDR3nt: TGCGCCAGCAGCCGGTTCGATAACTACAATGAGCAGTTCTTC; CDR3aa: CASSRFDNYNEQFF